Only one count was recorded for the clone carrying this T cell receptor (beta chain). Its cognate antigen is unknown. This entry belongs to a study of cytomegalovirus exposure and HLA in healthy donors. The overall study: An early release of data contained roughly 90 million unique TCRs, which came from HLA-typed donors.

The CDR3 has 12 amino acids. Germline V gives CDR1 SGDLS, CDR2 YYNGEE. V lost 3 bases to trimming and J lost 9 bases, with 10 bases between them. PCR employed 60 Vbeta and 13 Jbeta primers. Only in-frame clones appear in the TCRdb table, and some are missing; sequencing was by immunoSEQ multiplex PCR. The table records about 90,000 clones, roughly 79% of them present only once. Study-level results: Trimming of TCR beta V- and J-genes showed a link, identified in a later analysis, to a missense DCLRE1C variant. Later analysis revealed greater clonal expansion in HLA-associated TCR beta chains than in equally common others. Rare TCR sequences dominated, though some public TCRs recurred in many donors.

Sequencing input: PBMCs. This sequence originates from a young man in good health and CMV-seronegative. The V gene is TRBV9, the J gene TRBJ2-1, with a weak D call TRBD1 (5 bases). The CDR3 sequence: CASSGGHVEQFF. The CDR3 bases are TGTGCCAGCAGCGGTGGACACGTTGAGCAGTTCTTC.